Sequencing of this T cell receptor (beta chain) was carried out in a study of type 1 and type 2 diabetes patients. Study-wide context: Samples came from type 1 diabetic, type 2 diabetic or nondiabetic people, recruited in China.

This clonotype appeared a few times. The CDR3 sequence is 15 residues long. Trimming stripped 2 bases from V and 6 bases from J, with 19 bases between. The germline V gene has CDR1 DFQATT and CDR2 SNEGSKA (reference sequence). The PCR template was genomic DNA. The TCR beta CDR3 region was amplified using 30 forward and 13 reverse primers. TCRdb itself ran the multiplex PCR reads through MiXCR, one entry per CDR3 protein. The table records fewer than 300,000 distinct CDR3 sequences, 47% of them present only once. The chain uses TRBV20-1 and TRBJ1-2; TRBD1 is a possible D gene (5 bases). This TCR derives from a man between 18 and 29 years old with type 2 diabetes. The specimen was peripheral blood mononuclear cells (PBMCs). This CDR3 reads CSARTPTREFDGYTF. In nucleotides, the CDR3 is TGCAGTGCTAGAACACCGACCAGGGAGTTTGATGGCTACACCTTC.